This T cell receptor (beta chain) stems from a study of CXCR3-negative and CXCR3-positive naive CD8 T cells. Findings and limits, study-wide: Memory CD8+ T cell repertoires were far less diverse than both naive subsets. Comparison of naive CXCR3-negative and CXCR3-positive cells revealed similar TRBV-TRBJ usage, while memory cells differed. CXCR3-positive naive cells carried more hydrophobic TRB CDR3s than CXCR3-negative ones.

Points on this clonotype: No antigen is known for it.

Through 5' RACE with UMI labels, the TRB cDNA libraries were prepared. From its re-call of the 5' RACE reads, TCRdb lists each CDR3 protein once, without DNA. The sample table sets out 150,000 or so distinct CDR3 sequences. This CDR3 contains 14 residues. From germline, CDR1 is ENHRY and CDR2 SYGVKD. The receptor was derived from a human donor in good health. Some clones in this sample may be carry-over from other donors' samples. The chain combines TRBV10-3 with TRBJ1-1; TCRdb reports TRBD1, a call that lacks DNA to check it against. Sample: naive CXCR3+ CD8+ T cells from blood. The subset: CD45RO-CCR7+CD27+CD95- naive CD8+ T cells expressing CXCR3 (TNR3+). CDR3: CAISVDRANTEAFF.